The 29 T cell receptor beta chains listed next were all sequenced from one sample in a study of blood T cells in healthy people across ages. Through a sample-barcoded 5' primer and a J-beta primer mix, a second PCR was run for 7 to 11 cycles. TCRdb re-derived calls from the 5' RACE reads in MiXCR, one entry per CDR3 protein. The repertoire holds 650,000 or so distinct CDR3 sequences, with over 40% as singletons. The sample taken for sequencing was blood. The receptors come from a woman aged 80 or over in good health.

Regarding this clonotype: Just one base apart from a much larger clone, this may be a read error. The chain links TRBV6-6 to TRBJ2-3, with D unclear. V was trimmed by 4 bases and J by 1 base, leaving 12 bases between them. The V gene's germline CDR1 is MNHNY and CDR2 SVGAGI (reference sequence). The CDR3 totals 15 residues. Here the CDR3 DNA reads TGTGCCAGCAGTTCTAAACGAGGCGGCACAGATACGCAGTATTTT. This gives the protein CASSSKRGGTDTQYF.

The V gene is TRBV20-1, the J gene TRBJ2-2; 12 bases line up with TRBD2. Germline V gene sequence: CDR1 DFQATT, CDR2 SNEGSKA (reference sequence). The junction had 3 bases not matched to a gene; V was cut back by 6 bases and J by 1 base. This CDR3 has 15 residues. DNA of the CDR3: TGCAGTGCCTCGACTAGCGGGGGGAACACCGGGGAGCTGTTTTTT. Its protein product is CSASTSGGNTGELFF.

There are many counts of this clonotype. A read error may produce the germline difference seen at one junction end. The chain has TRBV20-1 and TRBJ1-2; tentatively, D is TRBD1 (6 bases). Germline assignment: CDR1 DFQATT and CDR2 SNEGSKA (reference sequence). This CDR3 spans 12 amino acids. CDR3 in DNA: TGCAGCGCTAGGGGACAAGGGGATGGCTACACCTTC. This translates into CSARGQGDGYTF.

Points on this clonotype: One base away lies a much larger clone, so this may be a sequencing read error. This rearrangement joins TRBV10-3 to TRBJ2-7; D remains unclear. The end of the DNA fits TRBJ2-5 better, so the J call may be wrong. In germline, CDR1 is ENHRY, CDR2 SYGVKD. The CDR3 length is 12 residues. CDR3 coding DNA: TGTTCCATCAGTGACCCCAAAAAGACCCAGTACTTC. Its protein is CSISDPKKTQYF.

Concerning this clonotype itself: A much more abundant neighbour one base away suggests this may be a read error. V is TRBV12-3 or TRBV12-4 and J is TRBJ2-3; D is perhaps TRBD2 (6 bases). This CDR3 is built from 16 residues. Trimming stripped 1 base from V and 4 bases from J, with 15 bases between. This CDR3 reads CASSLGLAASADTQYF. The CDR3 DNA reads TGTGCCAGCAGTTTAGGGTTAGCGGCAAGCGCAGATACGCAGTATTTT.

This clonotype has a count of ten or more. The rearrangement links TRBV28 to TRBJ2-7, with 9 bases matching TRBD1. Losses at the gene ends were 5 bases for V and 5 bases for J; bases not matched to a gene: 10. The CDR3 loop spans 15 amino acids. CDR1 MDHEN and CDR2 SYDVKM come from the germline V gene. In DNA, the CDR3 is TGTGCCAGCAGTACCCCGGGACAGGGTTTCGACGAGCAGTACTTC. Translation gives CASSTPGQGFDEQYF. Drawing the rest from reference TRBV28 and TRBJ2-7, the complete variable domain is DVKVTQSSRYLVKRTGEKVFLECVQDMDHENMFWYRQDPGLGLRLIYFSYDVKMKEKGDIPEGYSVSREKKERFSLILESASTNQTSMYLCASSTPGQGFDEQYFGPGTRLTVT.

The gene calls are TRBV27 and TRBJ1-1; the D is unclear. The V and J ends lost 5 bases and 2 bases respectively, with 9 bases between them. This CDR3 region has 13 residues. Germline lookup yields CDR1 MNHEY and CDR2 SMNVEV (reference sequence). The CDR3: CASSRKLNTEAFF. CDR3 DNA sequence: TGTGCCAGCAGTAGAAAATTAAACACTGAAGCTTTCTTT.

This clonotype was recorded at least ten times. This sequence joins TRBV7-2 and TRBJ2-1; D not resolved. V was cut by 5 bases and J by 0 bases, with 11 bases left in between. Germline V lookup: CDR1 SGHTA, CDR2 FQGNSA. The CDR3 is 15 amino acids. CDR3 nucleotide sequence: TGTGCCAGCAGCACCCGACGCAGCTCCTACAATGAGCAGTTCTTC. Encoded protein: CASSTRRSSYNEQFF.

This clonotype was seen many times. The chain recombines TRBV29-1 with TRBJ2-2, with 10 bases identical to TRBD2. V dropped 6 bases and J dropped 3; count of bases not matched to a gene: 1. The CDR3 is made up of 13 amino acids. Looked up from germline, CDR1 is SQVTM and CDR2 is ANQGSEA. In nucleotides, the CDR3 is TGCAGCGTCGGACTAGCGGACACCGGGGAGCTGTTTTTT. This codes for CSVGLADTGELFF.

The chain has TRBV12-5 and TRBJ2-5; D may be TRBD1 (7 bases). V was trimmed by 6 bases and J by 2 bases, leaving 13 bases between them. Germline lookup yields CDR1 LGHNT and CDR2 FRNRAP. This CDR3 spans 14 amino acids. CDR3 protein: CASGRGTAQETQYF. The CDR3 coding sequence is TGTGCTAGTGGCCGCGGGACAGCTCAAGAGACCCAGTACTTC.

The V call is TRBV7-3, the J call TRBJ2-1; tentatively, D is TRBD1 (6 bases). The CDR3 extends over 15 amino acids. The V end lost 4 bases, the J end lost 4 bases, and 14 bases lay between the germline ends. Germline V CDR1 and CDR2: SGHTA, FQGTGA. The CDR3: CASSSTGDGYNEQFF. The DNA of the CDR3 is TGTGCCAGCAGCTCGACAGGCGACGGATACAATGAGCAGTTCTTC.

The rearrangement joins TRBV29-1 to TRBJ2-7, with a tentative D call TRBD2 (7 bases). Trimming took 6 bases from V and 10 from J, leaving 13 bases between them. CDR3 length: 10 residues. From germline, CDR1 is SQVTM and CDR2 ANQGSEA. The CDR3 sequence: CSVQGGIQYF. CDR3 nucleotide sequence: TGCAGCGTACAGGGAGGGATCCAGTACTTC.

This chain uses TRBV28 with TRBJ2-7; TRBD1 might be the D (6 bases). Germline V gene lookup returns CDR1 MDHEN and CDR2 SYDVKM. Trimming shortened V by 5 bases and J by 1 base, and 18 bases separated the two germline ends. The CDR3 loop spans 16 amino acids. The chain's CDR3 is CASSVKTGKGSYEQYF. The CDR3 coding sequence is TGTGCCAGCAGTGTCAAAACAGGGAAAGGGTCCTACGAGCAGTACTTC.

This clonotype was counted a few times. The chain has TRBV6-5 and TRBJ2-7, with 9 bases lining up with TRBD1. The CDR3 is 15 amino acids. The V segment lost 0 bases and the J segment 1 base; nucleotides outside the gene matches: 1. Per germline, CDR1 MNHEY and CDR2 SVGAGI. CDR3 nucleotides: TGTGCCAGCAGTTACTCTGGGACAGGGTCCTACGAGCAGTACTTC. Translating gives CASSYSGTGSYEQYF.

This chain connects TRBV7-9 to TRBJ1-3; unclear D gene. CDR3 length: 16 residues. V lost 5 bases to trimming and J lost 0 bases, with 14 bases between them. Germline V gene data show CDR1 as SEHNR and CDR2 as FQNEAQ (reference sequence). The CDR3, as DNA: TGTGCCAGCAGCCCCCCCGGGGTGAACTCTGGAAACACCATATATTTT. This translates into CASSPPGVNSGNTIYF.

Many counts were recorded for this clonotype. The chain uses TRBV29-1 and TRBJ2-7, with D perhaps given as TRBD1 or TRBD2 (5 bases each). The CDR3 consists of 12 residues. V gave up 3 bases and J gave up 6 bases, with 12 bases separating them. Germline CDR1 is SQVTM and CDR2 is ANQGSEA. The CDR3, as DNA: TGCAGCGTTGATGGGGGTGGAGTCGAGCAGTACTTC. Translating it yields CSVDGGGVEQYF.

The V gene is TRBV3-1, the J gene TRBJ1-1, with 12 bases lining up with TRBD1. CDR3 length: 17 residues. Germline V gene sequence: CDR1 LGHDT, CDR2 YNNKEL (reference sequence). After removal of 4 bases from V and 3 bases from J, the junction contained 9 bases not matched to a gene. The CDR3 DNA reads TGTGCCAGCAGCCCCCGGGACAGGGGGCTAGCGGACACTGAAGCTTTCTTT. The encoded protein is CASSPRDRGLADTEAFF. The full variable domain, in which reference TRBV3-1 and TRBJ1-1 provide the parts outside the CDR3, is DTAVSQTPKYLVTQMGNDKSIKCEQNLGHDTMYWYKQDSKKFLKIMFSYNNKELIINETVPNRFSPKSPDKAHLNLHINSLELGDSAVYFCASSPRDRGLADTEAFFGQGTRLTVV.

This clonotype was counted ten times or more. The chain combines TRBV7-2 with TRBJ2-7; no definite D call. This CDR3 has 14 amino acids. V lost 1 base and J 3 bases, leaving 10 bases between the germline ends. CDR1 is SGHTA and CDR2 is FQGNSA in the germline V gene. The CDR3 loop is CASSLDPTYYEQYF. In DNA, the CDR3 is TGTGCCAGCAGCTTAGATCCCACTTACTACGAGCAGTACTTC.

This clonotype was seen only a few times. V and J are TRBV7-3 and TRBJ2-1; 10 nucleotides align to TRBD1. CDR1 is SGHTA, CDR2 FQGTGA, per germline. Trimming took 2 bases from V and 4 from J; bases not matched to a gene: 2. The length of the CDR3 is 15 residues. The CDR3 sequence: CASSLGTGVYNEQFF. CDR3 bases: TGTGCCAGCAGCTTAGGGACAGGGGTTTACAATGAGCAGTTCTTC.

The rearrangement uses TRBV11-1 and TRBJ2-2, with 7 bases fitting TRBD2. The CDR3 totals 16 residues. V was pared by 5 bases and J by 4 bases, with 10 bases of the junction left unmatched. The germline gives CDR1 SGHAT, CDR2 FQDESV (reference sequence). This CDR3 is CASSPRVGGGTGELFF. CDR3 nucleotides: TGTGCCAGCAGCCCTCGAGTTGGGGGGGGCACCGGGGAGCTGTTTTTT.

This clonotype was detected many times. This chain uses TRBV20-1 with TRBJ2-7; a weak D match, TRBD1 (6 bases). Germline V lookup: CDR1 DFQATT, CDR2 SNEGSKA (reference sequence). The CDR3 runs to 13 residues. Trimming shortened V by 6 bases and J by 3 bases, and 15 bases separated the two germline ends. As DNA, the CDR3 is TGCAGTGCCGTCCGGGACACCGGCTACGAGCAGTACTTC. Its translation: CSAVRDTGYEQYF.

CDR3 protein: CASSYGGTGAENEKLFF. CDR3 DNA: TGCGCCAGCAGTTACGGCGGGACAGGCGCTGAGAATGAAAAACTGTTTTTT. This rearrangement joins TRBV5-1 to TRBJ1-4, with 8 bases fitting TRBD1. CDR3 size: 17 residues. Germline values: CDR1 SGHRS, CDR2 YFSETQ. V lost 5 bases, J lost 5 bases, and 14 bases stayed unmatched.

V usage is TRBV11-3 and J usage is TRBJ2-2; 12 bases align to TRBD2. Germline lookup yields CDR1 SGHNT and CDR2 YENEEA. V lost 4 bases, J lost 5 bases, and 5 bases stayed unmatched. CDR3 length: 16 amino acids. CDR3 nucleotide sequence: TGTGCCAGCAGCTCGGCTAGCGGGAGGGTTACCGGGGAGCTGTTTTTT. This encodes CASSSASGRVTGELFF.

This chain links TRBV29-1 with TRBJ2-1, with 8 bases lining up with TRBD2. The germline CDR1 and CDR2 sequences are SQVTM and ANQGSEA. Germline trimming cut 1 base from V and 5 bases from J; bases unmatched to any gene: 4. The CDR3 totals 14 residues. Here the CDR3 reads CSVEGTSGDNEQFF. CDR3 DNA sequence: TGCAGCGTTGAAGGCACTAGCGGAGACAATGAGCAGTTCTTC.

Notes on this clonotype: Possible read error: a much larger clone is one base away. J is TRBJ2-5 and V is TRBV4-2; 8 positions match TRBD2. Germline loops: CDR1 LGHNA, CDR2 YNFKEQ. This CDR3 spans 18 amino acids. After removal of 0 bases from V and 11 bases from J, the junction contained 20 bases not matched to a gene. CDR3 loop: CASSQDGGGIAGLNEQYF. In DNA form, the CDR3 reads TGTGCCAGCAGCCAAGATGGCGGAGGGATAGCGGGGTTGAATGAGCAGTACTTC.

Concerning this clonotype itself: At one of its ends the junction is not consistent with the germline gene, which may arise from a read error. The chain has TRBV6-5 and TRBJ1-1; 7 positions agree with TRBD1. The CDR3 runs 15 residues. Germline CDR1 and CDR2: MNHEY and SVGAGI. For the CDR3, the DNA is TGTGCCTGCAGTCCACGTAGCAGGGGGGTCACTGAAGCTTTCTTT. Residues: CACSPRSRGVTEAFF.

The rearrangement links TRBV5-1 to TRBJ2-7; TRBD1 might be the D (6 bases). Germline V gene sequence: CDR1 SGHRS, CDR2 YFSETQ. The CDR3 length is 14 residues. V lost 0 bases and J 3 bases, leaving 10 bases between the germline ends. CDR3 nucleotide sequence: TGCGCCAGCAGCTTGGTCAGGGGCGGCTACGAGCAGTACTTC. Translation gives CASSLVRGGYEQYF.

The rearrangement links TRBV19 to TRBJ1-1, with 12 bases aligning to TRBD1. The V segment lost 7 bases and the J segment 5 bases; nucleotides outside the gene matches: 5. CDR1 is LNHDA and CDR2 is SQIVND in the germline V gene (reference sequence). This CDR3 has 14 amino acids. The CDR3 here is CASTRDRGRTEAFF. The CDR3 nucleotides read TGTGCCAGTACCCGGGACAGGGGGCGGACTGAAGCTTTCTTT.

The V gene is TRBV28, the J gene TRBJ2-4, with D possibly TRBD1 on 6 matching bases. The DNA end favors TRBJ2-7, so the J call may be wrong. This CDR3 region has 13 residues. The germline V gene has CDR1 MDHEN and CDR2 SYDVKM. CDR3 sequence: CASGQGQPYEQYF. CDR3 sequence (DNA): TGTGCCAGCGGCCAGGGACAACCCTACGAGCAGTACTTC.